These 22 T cell receptor beta chains share one sample of origin, sequenced in a study. TCRdb recomputed calls from the RT-PCR reads with MiXCR, one row per CDR3 protein. The sample carries about 680,000 distinct CDR3 sequences, 12% to 15% recorded once. Sequencing was done on a sample of memory CD4+ T cells from blood. These receptors originate from a female donor in good health, serving as a healthy control.

The rearrangement joins TRBV4-2 to TRBJ2-3; TRBD1 aligns across 10 bases. Trimming removed 0 bases from V and 1 base from J; junction bases left unmatched: 7. The CDR3 contains 18 residues. Germline V gene sequence: CDR1 LGHNA, CDR2 YNFKEQ. The CDR3 region is CASSQDRQGAFGTDTQYF. The CDR3 region has the DNA TGTGCCAGCAGCCAAGATAGACAGGGGGCATTCGGCACAGATACGCAGTATTTT.

V gene TRBV10-3 combines with J gene TRBJ2-5; 10 bases are a match to TRBD1. The germline CDR1 and CDR2 sequences are ENHRY and SYGVKD. V dropped 0 bases and J dropped 1; count of bases not matched to a gene: 2. The CDR3 contains 16 residues. For the CDR3, the DNA is TGTGCCATCAGTGAGTCTCGGACAGGGGGCCAAGAGACCCAGTACTTC. Its translation is CAISESRTGGQETQYF.

V usage is TRBV7-9 and J usage is TRBJ1-1; no clear D. CDR3 size: 14 residues. Germline CDR1 SEHNR, CDR2 FQNEAQ (reference sequence). Trimming removed 5 bases from V and 2 bases from J, with 12 bases in between. CDR3 coding DNA: TGTGCCAGCAGCCGCTCCGGGAGTAACACTGAAGCTTTCTTT. This translates into CASSRSGSNTEAFF. Full variable domain (remainder filled in from reference TRBV7-9 and TRBJ1-1): DTGVSQNPRHKITKRGQNVTFRCDPISEHNRLYWYRQTLGQGPEFLTYFQNEAQLEKSRLLSDRFSAERPKGSFSTLEIQRTEQGDSAMYLCASSRSGSNTEAFFGQGTRLTVV.

J is TRBJ1-2 and V is TRBV9; a possible D gene is TRBD1 (6 bases). The V end lost 4 bases, the J end lost 6 bases, and 13 bases lay between the germline ends. There are 13 residues in the CDR3. CDR1 and CDR2 (germline): SGDLS, YYNGEE. The CDR3 coding sequence is TGTGCCAGCAGCTTCAAGGGGGGGGATGGCTACACCTTC. The encoded protein is CASSFKGGDGYTF.

This clonotype came up many times. The V and J genes are TRBV4-2 and TRBJ2-7; 11 nucleotides align to TRBD1. Germline-derived CDR1 and CDR2 are LGHNA and YNFKEQ. The CDR3 is 16 residues long. The V gene end was trimmed by 3 bases and the J gene end by 2 bases; junction bases not matched to a gene: 6. CDR3 sequence (DNA): TGTGCCAGCAGCCACCCGAGGACAGGGGGCCCCTACGAGCAGTACTTC. This translates into CASSHPRTGGPYEQYF.

This clonotype was counted a few times. The chain employs TRBV20-1 and TRBJ1-1; 8 positions match TRBD1. Germline lookup yields CDR1 DFQATT and CDR2 SNEGSKA (reference sequence). The CDR3 loop spans 14 amino acids. Trimming took 2 bases from V and 1 from J; bases not matched to a gene: 3. The DNA of the CDR3 is TGCAGTGCTAGACAGGGGGCAAGGAACACTGAAGCTTTCTTT. It translates to CSARQGARNTEAFF.

The rearrangement uses TRBV6-2 or TRBV6-3 and TRBJ2-7, with TRBD2 matching over 10 bases. J lost 4 bases, V lost 8 bases, and 8 bases had no gene match. The CDR3 covers 14 residues. Germline V lookup: CDR1 MNHEY, CDR2 SVGEGT. In nucleotides, the CDR3 is TGTGCCAGCGGGGGCCTAGCGGGGGCATACGAGCAGTACTTC. Translated, it gives CASGGLAGAYEQYF.

This clonotype was found a few times. This rearrangement joins TRBV6-5 to TRBJ2-3, with D perhaps matching TRBD1 (6 bases). CDR1 is MNHEY and CDR2 is SVGAGI in the germline V gene. This CDR3 spans 15 amino acids. V lost 6 bases, J lost 0 bases, and 13 bases lay in between. Written as DNA, the CDR3 is TGTGCCAGCAGAATGCCGACAGGAAGCACAGATACGCAGTATTTT. Amino acid sequence: CASRMPTGSTDTQYF.

This chain connects TRBV5-1 to TRBJ1-1, with a weak D call TRBD1 (5 bases). Germline V gene data show CDR1 as SGHRS and CDR2 as YFSETQ. Trimming stripped 0 bases from V and 4 bases from J, with 13 bases between. The CDR3 spans 15 residues. CDR3 sequence (DNA): TGCGCCAGCAGCTTGGTTGGTACCCAGGGCACTGAAGCTTTCTTT. Encoded protein: CASSLVGTQGTEAFF.

The V call is TRBV11-2, the J call TRBJ2-7; D remains unclear. This CDR3 spans 15 amino acids. CDR1 SGHAT and CDR2 FQNNGV come from the germline V gene. Between the trimmed V and J ends, which lost 5 bases and 0 bases, there was a span of 14 bases. Here the CDR3 DNA reads TGTGCCAGCAGCATAACAGTAAGCAGCTCCTACGAGCAGTACTTC. It is translated as CASSITVSSSYEQYF.

This clonotype was observed a handful of times. The V and J genes are TRBV11-2 and TRBJ1-1; unclear D gene. Germline loops: CDR1 SGHAT, CDR2 FQNNGV. The CDR3 has 14 amino acids. Trimming took 5 bases from V and 10 from J, leaving 20 bases between them. CDR3 protein: CASSLPGNWVRAFF. The CDR3 nucleotides are TGTGCCAGCAGCCTCCCGGGGAATTGGGTACGAGCTTTCTTT.

This clonotype was seen only a few times. The chain combines TRBV7-9 with TRBJ1-4; D may be TRBD1 (5 bases). The germline V gene has CDR1 SEHNR and CDR2 FQNEAQ (reference sequence). This CDR3 spans 16 amino acids. Trimming took off 3 bases at V and 4 bases at J, with 15 bases between the two ends. CDR3 protein: CASSFYLAGFNEKLFF. The CDR3 nucleotides are TGTGCCAGCAGCTTTTATCTGGCAGGGTTTAATGAAAAACTGTTTTTT.

This clonotype was found a few times. CDR3 nucleotide sequence: TGTGCCAGCAGCTTAACCCTGGTCGGCGCTACGCAGTATTTT. Protein sequence: CASSLTLVGATQYF. The chain is built from TRBV7-2 and TRBJ2-3; D remains ambiguous. Germline loops: CDR1 SGHTA, CDR2 FQGNSA. Trimming cost V 2 bases and J 8 bases, with 14 bases left between them. The CDR3 is 14 residues long. Full variable domain (missing parts from reference TRBV7-2 and TRBJ2-3): GAGVSQSPSNKVTEKGKDVELRCDPISGHTALYWYRQSLGQGLEFLIYFQGNSAPDKSGLPSDRFSAERTGGSVSTLTIQRTQQEDSAVYLCASSLTLVGATQYFGPGTRLTVL.

The chain carries TRBV7-2 and TRBJ2-1, with D possibly being TRBD2 (6 bases). With 1 base removed from V and 10 bases from J, the gap between germline ends came to 14 bases. CDR3 length equals 14 residues. From germline, CDR1 is SGHTA and CDR2 FQGNSA. This CDR3 reads CASSLGIDGSEQFF. The CDR3 DNA reads TGTGCCAGCAGCTTAGGAATTGACGGGAGCGAGCAGTTCTTC.

This clonotype has only a few counts. The chain uses TRBV20-1 and TRBJ2-2; perhaps D is TRBD1 or TRBD2 (5 bases each). The ends were cut back, 0 bases at V and 5 bases at J, with 13 bases in the middle. This CDR3 region has 15 residues. CDR1 and CDR2 (germline): DFQATT, SNEGSKA (reference sequence). The CDR3 region is CSARDPGPGTGELFF. The CDR3 DNA reads TGCAGTGCTAGAGACCCGGGGCCGGGAACCGGGGAGCTGTTTTTT.

The chain uses TRBV12-3 or TRBV12-4 and TRBJ1-5; D uncertain. The V gene lost 5 bases and the J gene lost 7 bases, with 12 bases spanning the gap. This CDR3 has 13 residues. In DNA form, the CDR3 reads TGTGCCAGCAGTCATACTGGTTTACAGCCCCAGCATTTT. Encoded protein: CASSHTGLQPQHF.

This clonotype was counted only a few times. The chain uses TRBV7-2 and TRBJ1-1; tentatively, D is TRBD1 (6 bases). The CDR3 contains 13 residues. Trimming stripped 5 bases from V and 6 bases from J, with 13 bases between. From germline, CDR1 is SGHTA and CDR2 FQGNSA. CDR3 in amino acids: CASSVNGQSEAFF. DNA of the CDR3: TGTGCCAGCAGCGTCAACGGACAGTCTGAAGCTTTCTTT.

On this clonotype: The junction departs from germline at one end; a sequencing error may be responsible. V gene TRBV18 combines with J gene TRBJ2-3; no definite D call. This CDR3 has 12 amino acids. CDR1 KGHSH and CDR2 LQKENI come from the germline V gene. The CDR3 coding sequence is TGTGCCAGCTCATCGGCGGCAACTACGCGGTATTTT. Protein: CASSSAATTRYF.

This clonotype showed up many times. J is TRBJ2-1 and V is TRBV27; TRBD2 is a possible D gene (6 bases). Germline CDR1 is MNHEY and CDR2 is SMNVEV (reference sequence). The CDR3 runs 15 residues. V lost 5 bases and J lost 0, with 11 bases in between. The CDR3 DNA is TGTGCCAGCAGTCCATTGACTAGCTCCTACAATGAGCAGTTCTTC. It is translated as CASSPLTSSYNEQFF.

This clonotype was seen at least ten times. This chain links TRBV18 with TRBJ2-3, with D unclear. V was clipped by 1 base and J by 2 bases, with 7 bases between them. The CDR3 is made up of 14 amino acids. Germline V gives CDR1 KGHSH, CDR2 LQKENI. The CDR3 nucleotides read TGTGCCAGCTCACCACAGGCCAACACAGATACGCAGTATTTT. Residues: CASSPQANTDTQYF.

The chain employs TRBV12-3 or TRBV12-4 and TRBJ2-3; 9 bases are shared with TRBD2. With 2 bases clipped from V and 4 bases from J, the junction kept 22 bases outside the gene matches. CDR3 length equals 21 residues. CDR3 in DNA: TGTGCCAGCAGTTTATCCCCAACCTCTTTCCTAGCGGGAAACACCCCAGATACGCAGTATTTT. Translated: CASSLSPTSFLAGNTPDTQYF.

This clonotype was seen many times. The chain is built from TRBV14 and TRBJ2-7, with D unresolved. V shed 2 bases and J shed 4 bases, with 12 bases lying between them. Germline loops: CDR1 SGHDN, CDR2 FVKESK. The CDR3 loop spans 14 amino acids. In nucleotides, the CDR3 is TGTGCCAGCAGCCAACTTGGTATTGCGTACGAGCAGTACTTC. Its protein is CASSQLGIAYEQYF.